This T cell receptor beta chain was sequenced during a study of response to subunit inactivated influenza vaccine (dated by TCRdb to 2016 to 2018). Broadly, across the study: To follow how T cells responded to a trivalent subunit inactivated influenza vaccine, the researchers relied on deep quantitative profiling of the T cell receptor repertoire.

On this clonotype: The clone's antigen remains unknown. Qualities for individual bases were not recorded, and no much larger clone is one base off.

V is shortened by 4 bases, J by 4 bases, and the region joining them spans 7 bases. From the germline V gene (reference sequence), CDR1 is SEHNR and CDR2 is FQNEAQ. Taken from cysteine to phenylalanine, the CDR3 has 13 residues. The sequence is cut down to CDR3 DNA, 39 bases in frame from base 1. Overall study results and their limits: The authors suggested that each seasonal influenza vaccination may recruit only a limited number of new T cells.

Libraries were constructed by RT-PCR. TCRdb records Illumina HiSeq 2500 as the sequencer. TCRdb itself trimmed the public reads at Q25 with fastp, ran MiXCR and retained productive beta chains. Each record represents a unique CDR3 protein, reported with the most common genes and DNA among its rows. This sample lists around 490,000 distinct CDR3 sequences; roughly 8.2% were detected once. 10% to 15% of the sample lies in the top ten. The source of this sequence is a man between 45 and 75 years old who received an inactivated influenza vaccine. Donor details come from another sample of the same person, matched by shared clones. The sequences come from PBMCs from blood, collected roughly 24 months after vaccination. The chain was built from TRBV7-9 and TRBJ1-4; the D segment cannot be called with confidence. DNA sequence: TGTGCCAGCAGCTACGGAGTTAATGAAAAACTGTTTTTT. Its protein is CASSYGVNEKLFF.